This record looks at one T cell receptor beta chain sequence and its context. Antigen: not known. Germline CDR1 and CDR2: SGHRS and YFSETQ. This CDR3 spans 17 amino acids. V trimming: 0 bases; J trimming: 6 bases; junction bases outside the gene matches: 9. Positively selected for CCR7, the CD45RO-negative cells used as naive CD8 cells excluded terminally differentiated effector memory CD45RA+ cells. Study processing details: ImmunoSEQ yielded junction-only sequences lacking quality scores, so filtering differed. This table comes from immunoSEQ multiplex PCR, and its TCRdb copy is limited to in-frame clones, with some not included. V, J and clone size are those of that table, while D and trimming were read from the DNA. The sample has about 1,900,000 clones; less than 95% are singletons. This sample stems from a study of shared clonotypes between healthy human individuals. Notes on the study in general: Depth was large, yet rarefaction showed that sorted-subset sequencing was incomplete. Enrolling few donors narrowed the genetic and exposure-history diversity that was represented.

Material: naive CD8+ T cells sorted from blood. The sequence was collected from a man between 18 and 35 years old in good health. V and J are TRBV5-1 and TRBJ1-4; TRBD1 matches 9 bases. The CDR3 DNA sequence: TGCGCCAGCAGCTTGGCCGGGACAGGGAAACTCGATGAAAAACTGTTTTTT. Translated, it gives CASSLAGTGKLDEKLFF.